The clone carrying this T cell receptor (beta chain) was seen just once. Living in under 30 US areas, the participants were between roughly 18 and 90 years of age. As handled by the study authors: Cell counts per sample came from amplifying reference gene primers. The repertoire was sequenced with immunoSEQ multiplex PCR; TCRdb's copy has only in-frame clones and lacks some. The V and J calls and the clone size are those of that table, but D and trimming were determined from the DNA. The table records 150,000 to 200,000 clones, nearly 80% of them present only once. This record belongs to a study of blood T cell repertoires in COVID-19. Whole-study context: Material from acute and convalescent COVID-19 was sourced from the United States, Italy and Spain. Sample material is recorded as cDNA or gDNA derived from T cells, B-cell-depleted T cells, or PBMCs.

CDR1 KGHDR and CDR2 SFDVKD come from the germline V gene. The CDR3 is 12 amino acids. V was shortened by 7 bases and J by 1 base, with 6 bases between the two germline ends. Input material: PBMCs or T cells enriched from blood (not recorded which). This clonotype was obtained from a man aged 55-75 years who had been exposed to COVID-19. V gene TRBV24-1 combines with J gene TRBJ1-1; TRBD1 might be the D (5 bases). This CDR3 is CATRGGNTEAFF. In DNA, the CDR3 is TGTGCCACCAGGGGGGGGAACACTGAAGCTTTCTTT.